Listed below are T cell receptor beta chains from one sample, sequenced in a study of T cells in Graves' hyperthyroidism and ophthalmopathy. TCRdb re-analysed the multiplex PCR reads in MiXCR, keeping a single row per CDR3 protein. The sample yields more than 350,000 distinct CDR3 sequences, roughly 15% seen once. The sample was blood. The receptor set was obtained from a woman aged 55-69 years with Graves' ophthalmopathy. Both conserved end residues are part of each CDR3. Each record gives: D gene, clone size, CDR3 length, J gene, V gene, CDR3 protein, CDR3 DNA. A D gene is named only where the DNA matches it firmly. Rows give clone size only sometimes, using once, few, many, or a class for an expanded clone.

. | . | 13 | TRBJ2-1 | TRBV4-2 | CASSRGGDRVQFF | TGTGCCAGCAGCCGGGGCGGGGATAGGGTGCAGTTCTTC
TRBD2 | few | 14 | TRBJ2-5 | TRBV28 | CASSLTSLKGTQYF | TGTGCCAGCAGTTTGACTAGCCTTAAAGGGACCCAGTACTTC
TRBD2 | many | 15 | TRBJ2-2 | TRBV2 | CASGSSGRVTGELFF | TGTGCCAGCGGTTCGAGCGGGAGGGTCACCGGGGAGCTGTTTTTT
TRBD1 | many | 16 | TRBJ2-7 | TRBV10-2 | CASSERTGSFFYEQYF | TGCGCCAGCAGTGAGCGGACAGGGTCCTTTTTCTACGAGCAGTACTTC
. | . | 14 | TRBJ2-2 | TRBV2 | CASSGTKDTGELFF | TGTGCCAGCAGTGGGACTAAGGACACCGGGGAGCTGTTTTTT
TRBD1 | few | 14 | TRBJ2-4 | TRBV7-9 | CASSKTQGADIQYF | TGTGCCAGCAGCAAAACGCAGGGGGCCGACATTCAGTACTTC
. | . | 16 | TRBJ2-2 | TRBV19 | CASSMGGYSNTGELFF | TGTGCCAGTAGTATGGGAGGCTATTCGAACACCGGGGAGCTGTTTTTT
. | few | 13 | TRBJ2-3 | TRBV5-4 | CASSYPSDNTQYF | TGTGCCAGCAGCTATCCTAGCGATAATACGCAGTATTTT
. | few | 15 | TRBJ2-7 | TRBV12-3/TRBV12-4 | CASSFRDGDIFEQYF | TGTGCCAGCAGTTTTAGGGACGGTGATATTTTTGAGCAGTACTTC
TRBD1 | many | 15 | TRBJ2-2 | TRBV7-2 | CASSSDRGYTGELFF | TGTGCCAGCAGCTCGGACAGGGGATATACCGGGGAGCTGTTTTTT
TRBD2 | few | 16 | TRBJ2-5 | TRBV7-9 | CASSLDASGIGETQYF | TGTGCCAGCAGCTTAGACGCTAGCGGGATCGGTGAGACCCAGTACTTC
. | many | 15 | TRBJ2-1 | TRBV28 | CASSLKRGREAEQFF | TGTGCCAGCAGTTTAAAAAGGGGGCGGGAAGCCGAGCAGTTCTTC
. | . | 13 | TRBJ2-7 | TRBV5-1 | CASSLDGECEQYF | TGCGCCAGCAGCTTGGACGGAGAGTGCGAGCAGTACTTC
. | many | 13 | TRBJ2-2 | TRBV2 | CASSDGRTGELFF | TGTGCCAGCAGTGATGGGAGAACCGGGGAGCTGTTTTTT
. | . | 16 | TRBJ2-1 | TRBV19 | CASSIPGLGWLNEQFF | TGTGCCAGTAGTATTCCAGGGCTAGGATGGCTCAATGAGCAGTTCTTC
. | many | 14 | TRBJ2-5 | TRBV6-2/TRBV6-3 | CASSYSKNQETQYF | TGTGCCAGCAGTTACTCGAAGAACCAAGAGACCCAGTACTTC
. | . | 13 | TRBJ2-3 | TRBV28 | CASSPWKRDTQYF | TGTGCCAGCAGTCCCTGGAAGAGGGATACGCAGTATTTT
. | many | 15 | TRBJ2-7 | TRBV5-5 | CASSLWGEASYEQYF | TGTGCCAGCAGCTTGTGGGGGGAGGCCTCCTACGAGCAGTACTTC
. | many | 17 | TRBJ2-3 | TRBV5-1 | CASSLVLRGPSTDTQYF | TGCGCCAGCAGCTTGGTTCTCAGGGGTCCCTCGACAGATACGCAGTATTTT
TRBD2 | many | 15 | TRBJ2-3 | TRBV13 | CATNLGGRKTDTQYF | TGTGCCACCAATCTGGGCGGGAGGAAGACAGATACGCAGTATTTT
TRBD2 | few | 13 | TRBJ2-7 | TRBV30 | CAWSLAVNYEQYF | TGTGCCTGGAGTCTAGCGGTGAACTACGAGCAGTACTTC
TRBD1 | . | 14 | TRBJ1-1 | TRBV20-1 | CSAREGTGTGEAFF | TGCAGTGCTAGAGAGGGGACAGGGACTGGAGAAGCTTTCTTT
TRBD2 | many | 17 | TRBJ2-7 | TRBV7-9 | CASSLRGSLAGNYEQYF | TGTGCCAGCAGCTTACGGGGGTCGCTAGCGGGGAACTACGAGCAGTACTTC
. | many | 14 | TRBJ1-5 | TRBV7-8 | CASSLAAGVQPQHF | TGTGCCAGCAGCTTAGCGGCCGGGGTTCAGCCCCAGCATTTT
TRBD2 | many | 14 | TRBJ2-5 | TRBV27 | CASSLFASGETQYF | TGTGCCAGCAGTTTATTTGCTAGCGGAGAGACCCAGTACTTC
. | . | 13 | TRBJ2-7 | TRBV19 | CASHPDGSYEQYF | TGTGCCAGTCACCCCGACGGGTCCTACGAGCAGTACTTC
TRBD2 | few | 15 | TRBJ2-1 | TRBV28 | CASSPSLAGVSEQFF | TGTGCCAGCAGTCCGAGCCTAGCGGGAGTGAGTGAGCAGTTCTTC
. | few | 13 | TRBJ2-7 | TRBV6-1 | CASTRTGSYEQYF | TGTGCCAGCACCAGGACCGGGTCCTACGAGCAGTACTTC
. | many | 13 | TRBJ2-2 | TRBV20-1 | CSARGGIPGELFF | TGCAGTGCTAGAGGGGGCATTCCCGGGGAGCTGTTTTTT
. | many | 11 | TRBJ2-5 | TRBV18 | CASSPQGTQYF | TGTGCCAGCTCACCCCAGGGGACCCAGTACTTC
. | few | 14 | TRBJ2-2 | TRBV11-2 | CASSLAPGAGELFF | TGTGCCAGCAGCTTAGCCCCGGGAGCCGGGGAGCTGTTTTTT
. | many | 12 | TRBJ2-1 | TRBV20-1 | CSAASSYNEQFF | TGCAGTGCGGCGAGCTCCTACAATGAGCAGTTCTTC
TRBD2 | many | 13 | TRBJ2-7 | TRBV28 | CASSFPGGYEQYF | TGTGCCAGCAGTTTCCCGGGGGGCTACGAGCAGTACTTC
TRBD2 | many | 16 | TRBJ2-3 | TRBV2 | CASSGWSGGSLDTQYF | TGTGCCAGCAGTGGATGGAGCGGGGGGAGTTTAGATACGCAGTATTTT
. | many | 14 | TRBJ1-2 | TRBV5-6 | CASSLGGAHYGYTF | TGTGCCAGCAGCTTGGGAGGGGCGCACTATGGCTACACCTTC
TRBD1 | few | 14 | TRBJ1-3 | TRBV2 | CASSAYRGQNTIYF | TGTGCCAGCAGTGCCTACAGGGGGCAAAACACCATATATTTT
. | many | 13 | TRBJ2-1 | TRBV6-1 | CASSAGTYNEQFF | TGTGCCAGCAGTGCCGGGACCTACAATGAGCAGTTCTTC
TRBD2 | many | 16 | TRBJ2-3 | TRBV6-1 | CASRPTSGSRTDTQYF | TGTGCCAGCAGACCGACTAGCGGGAGCCGTACAGATACGCAGTATTTT
TRBD2 | many | 15 | TRBJ2-7 | TRBV18 | CASSPESGRLYEQYF | TGTGCCAGCTCACCGGAAAGCGGGAGGCTCTACGAGCAGTACTTC
. | many | 15 | TRBJ1-4 | TRBV6-1 | CASSEFTTTNEKLFF | TGTGCCAGCAGTGAATTTACAACAACTAATGAAAAACTGTTTTTT